This is a list of T cell receptor beta chains from one sample in a study of blood T cell repertoires in COVID-19. The protocol was immunoSEQ multiplex PCR, while the TCRdb copy is restricted to in-frame clones and leaves out a portion. Among 150,000 to 200,000 clones, roughly 81% were seen once, and the ten largest hold roughly 10%. Sample: peripheral blood. These receptors came from a woman of 80 years or more with COVID-19, enrolled during active disease. The CDR3 runs from the conserved cysteine through the conserved F or W. A D gene is named only where the DNA matches it firmly. Rows give clone size only sometimes, using once, few, many, or a class for an expanded clone.

j_gene	abundance	len	v_gene	d_gene	CDR3aa	CDR3nt
TRBJ2-1	-	14	TRBV7-6	-	CASSLGGGTHEQFF	TGTGCCAGCAGCTTAGGGGGCGGGACCCATGAGCAGTTCTTC
TRBJ1-5	-	14	TRBV2	TRBD1	CASSYTGGGQPQHF	TGTGCCAGCAGCTACACAGGGGGCGGTCAGCCCCAGCATTTT
TRBJ2-1	-	15	TRBV28	TRBD2	CASSFPLAGADEQFF	TGTGCCAGCAGTTTCCCCCTAGCGGGAGCGGATGAGCAGTTCTTC
TRBJ1-1	once	13	TRBV7-2	-	CASSLAEGAAAFF	TGTGCCAGCAGCTTAGCGGAGGGAGCGGCCGCTTTCTTT
TRBJ1-1	-	14	TRBV5-5	TRBD1	CASSLRQGWTEAFF	TGTGCCAGCAGCTTAAGACAGGGATGGACTGAAGCTTTCTTT
TRBJ2-5	-	16	TRBV5-1	TRBD2	CASSLSLAGDGETQYF	TGCGCCAGCAGCTTGTCCCTAGCGGGAGATGGGGAGACCCAGTACTTC
TRBJ1-3	-	15	TRBV11-3	-	CASSLARTAGNTIYF	TGTGCCAGCAGCTTAGCGCGGACAGCTGGAAACACCATATATTTT
TRBJ1-1	-	18	TRBV14	TRBD1	CASSQDQRQGEGNTEAFF	TGTGCCAGCAGCCAAGATCAGCGGCAGGGGGAAGGAAACACTGAAGCTTTCTTT
TRBJ2-3	-	16	TRBV5-6	-	CASTRKRAYSTDTQYF	TGTGCCAGCACCCGAAAGCGGGCATATAGCACAGATACGCAGTATTTT
TRBJ2-7	-	14	TRBV4-1	-	CASSQDAVGVEQYF	TGCGCCAGCAGCCAAGACGCGGTAGGGGTCGAGCAGTACTTC
TRBJ1-2	-	13	TRBV6-2/TRBV6-3	-	CASSYSAGYGYTF	TGTGCCAGCAGTTACTCGGCAGGCTATGGCTACACCTTC
TRBJ2-7	-	12	TRBV14	-	CASSETDAEQYF	TGTGCCAGCAGCGAGACAGACGCCGAGCAGTACTTC
TRBJ2-7	-	15	TRBV5-1	TRBD1	CASSPRQGASYEQYF	TGCGCCAGCAGCCCGAGACAGGGGGCATCCTACGAGCAGTACTTC
TRBJ2-7	-	14	TRBV5-1	-	CASSPSQVGNEQYF	TGCGCCAGCAGCCCATCACAGGTTGGCAACGAGCAGTACTTC
TRBJ2-3	-	12	TRBV12-5	-	CASGLWLSTQYF	TGTGCTAGTGGTTTGTGGCTTTCTACGCAGTATTTT
TRBJ2-6	-	15	TRBV10-3	TRBD1	CAISESGQGTNVLTF	TGTGCCATCAGTGAGTCGGGACAGGGGACCAACGTCCTGACTTTC
TRBJ2-1	-	16	TRBV7-9	-	CASSSAGGPIINEQFF	TGTGCCAGCAGCTCGGCCGGGGGGCCTATAATCAATGAGCAGTTCTTC
TRBJ2-1	-	16	TRBV20-1	-	CSASYFLASSYNEQFF	TGCAGTGCTAGTTACTTCCTAGCGAGCTCCTACAATGAGCAGTTCTTC
TRBJ1-6	once	14	TRBV5-4	-	CASSLAGIPSPLHF	TGTGCCAGCAGCTTGGCCGGGATTCCTTCACCCCTCCACTTT
TRBJ2-1	-	19	TRBV7-9	-	CASSGPYPRASERYNEQFF	TGTGCCAGCAGCGGTCCTTACCCGAGAGCTAGCGAACGCTACAATGAGCAGTTCTTC
TRBJ2-7	-	14	TRBV7-2	-	CASSLASGGDEQYF	TGTGCCAGCAGCTTAGCGAGCGGAGGGGACGAGCAGTACTTC
TRBJ2-3	-	16	TRBV7-3	-	CASSLVAGSSTDTQYF	TGTGCCAGCAGCTTAGTGGCAGGGTCTAGCACAGATACGCAGTATTTT
TRBJ1-2	few	13	TRBV28	TRBD1	CASSLGQGYGYTF	TGTGCCAGCAGTTTGGGACAGGGGTATGGCTACACCTTC
TRBJ2-5	-	14	TRBV3-1/TRBV3-2	-	CASSQGRSQETQYF	TGTGCCAGCAGCCAAGGGAGGAGCCAAGAGACCCAGTACTTC
TRBJ1-6	-	16	TRBV3-1/TRBV3-2	-	CASSQDDPMVGSPLHF	TGTGCCAGCAGCCAAGACGATCCAATGGTGGGCTCACCCCTCCACTTT
TRBJ1-5	once	16	TRBV19	-	CASSKGGEIGNQPQHF	TGTGCCAGTAGTAAGGGTGGGGAGATTGGCAATCAGCCCCAGCATTTT
TRBJ1-1	-	11	TRBV29-1	-	CSVERGAEAFF	TGCAGCGTTGAAAGGGGCGCTGAAGCTTTCTTT
TRBJ2-7	-	13	TRBV5-6	TRBD2	CASSPGLAYEQYF	TGTGCCAGCAGCCCGGGACTAGCCTACGAGCAGTACTTC
TRBJ2-1	few	17	TRBV5-6	-	CASSLGLGSGIYNEQFF	TGTGCCAGCAGCCTGGGTTTGGGTAGCGGAATATACAATGAGCAGTTCTTC
TRBJ1-1	few	13	TRBV5-1	-	CASSTRTAAEAFF	TGCGCCAGCAGCACTCGGACAGCCGCTGAAGCTTTCTTT
TRBJ2-5	-	17	TRBV5-1	-	CASSLGVVGGRQETQYF	TGCGCCAGCAGCTTGGGGGTTGTGGGAGGTCGCCAAGAGACCCAGTACTTC
TRBJ2-2	-	16	TRBV14	TRBD2	CASSQVGGGRTGELFF	TGTGCCAGCAGCCAAGTCGGCGGGGGAAGGACCGGGGAGCTGTTTTTT
TRBJ1-1	-	13	TRBV2	-	CASSVGRGLEAFF	TGTGCCAGCAGTGTCGGCAGGGGCCTTGAAGCTTTCTTT
TRBJ2-7	-	14	TRBV27	TRBD2	CASSYLAGAYEQYF	TGTGCCAGCAGTTACCTAGCGGGGGCCTACGAGCAGTACTTC
TRBJ2-1	-	14	TRBV2	-	CASSVWDSNNEQFF	TGTGCCAGCAGTGTTTGGGACTCTAACAATGAGCAGTTCTTC
TRBJ2-1	-	15	TRBV28	-	CASSPGRFSYNEQFF	TGTGCCAGCAGCCCGGGGAGGTTCTCCTACAATGAGCAGTTCTTC
TRBJ1-1	-	14	TRBV3-1/TRBV3-2	-	CASSQDLDYTEAFF	TGTGCCAGCAGCCAAGATCTGGACTACACTGAAGCTTTCTTT
TRBJ2-7	-	11	TRBV20-1	TRBD2	CSAREFSEQYF	TGCAGTGCGCGGGAGTTTTCCGAGCAGTACTTC
TRBJ2-7	-	14	TRBV7-9	-	CASSLAARVGAKYF	TGTGCCAGCAGCTTAGCGGCCAGGGTGGGGGCTAAGTACTTC
TRBJ1-5	-	17	TRBV25-1	TRBD1	CASSEAGQGKGNQPQHF	TGTGCCAGCAGTGAAGCGGGACAGGGGAAGGGCAATCAGCCCCAGCATTTT
TRBJ2-2	few	13	TRBV15	-	CATSRDRLGELFF	TGTGCCACCAGCAGAGACAGGCTCGGGGAGCTGTTTTTT
TRBJ2-7	-	12	TRBV28	-	CASSFGSYEQYF	TGTGCCAGTAGCTTCGGGTCCTACGAGCAGTACTTC
TRBJ1-5	-	14	TRBV5-6	-	CASSLAGGDQPQHF	TGTGCCAGCAGCTTGGCGGGTGGCGATCAGCCCCAGCATTTT
TRBJ2-5	-	15	TRBV7-2	TRBD2	CASSVLAGRTETQYF	TGTGCCAGCAGCGTATTAGCGGGGCGTACGGAGACCCAGTACTTC
TRBJ2-7	many	15	TRBV5-1	-	CASSLAPESSYEQYF	TGCGCCAGCAGCTTGGCCCCGGAGAGCTCCTACGAGCAGTACTTC
TRBJ2-6	-	16	TRBV4-3	-	CASSQFGLSGANVLTF	TGCGCCAGCAGCCAATTTGGCCTCTCTGGGGCCAACGTCCTGACTTTC
TRBJ1-5	-	15	TRBV19	TRBD1	CASIPGQGGNQPQHF	TGTGCCAGTATCCCGGGACAGGGGGGCAATCAGCCCCAGCATTTT
TRBJ2-5	-	15	TRBV6-2/TRBV6-3	TRBD1	CASSEDRGLGETQYF	TGTGCCAGCAGCGAGGACAGGGGGCTTGGTGAGACCCAGTACTTC
TRBJ2-2	-	13	TRBV7-6	-	CASSSLNTGELFF	TGTGCCAGCAGCTCCCTAAACACCGGGGAGCTGTTTTTT